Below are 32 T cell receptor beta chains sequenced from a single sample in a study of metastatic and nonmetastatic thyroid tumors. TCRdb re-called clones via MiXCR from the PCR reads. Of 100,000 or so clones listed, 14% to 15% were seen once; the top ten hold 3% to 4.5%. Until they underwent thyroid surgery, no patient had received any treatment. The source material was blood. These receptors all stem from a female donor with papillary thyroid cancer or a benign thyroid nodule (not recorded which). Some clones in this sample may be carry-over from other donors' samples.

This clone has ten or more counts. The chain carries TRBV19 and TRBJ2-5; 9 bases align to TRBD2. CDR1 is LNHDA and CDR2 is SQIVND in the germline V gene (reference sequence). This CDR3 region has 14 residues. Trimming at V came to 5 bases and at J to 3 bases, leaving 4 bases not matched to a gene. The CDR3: CASSPRGGEETQYF. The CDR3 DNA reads TGTGCCAGTAGTCCCCGCGGGGGGGAAGAGACCCAGTACTTC.

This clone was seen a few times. CDR3 in DNA: TGTGCCAGCAGTATCGCCAGGGGCATTAAGACCCAGTACTTC. As protein: CASSIARGIKTQYF. The chain combines TRBV27 with TRBJ2-5; TRBD1 might be the D (6 bases). Trimming removed 5 bases from V and 6 bases from J, with 16 bases in between. This CDR3 comprises 14 residues. Germline V lookup: CDR1 MNHEY, CDR2 SMNVEV (reference sequence).

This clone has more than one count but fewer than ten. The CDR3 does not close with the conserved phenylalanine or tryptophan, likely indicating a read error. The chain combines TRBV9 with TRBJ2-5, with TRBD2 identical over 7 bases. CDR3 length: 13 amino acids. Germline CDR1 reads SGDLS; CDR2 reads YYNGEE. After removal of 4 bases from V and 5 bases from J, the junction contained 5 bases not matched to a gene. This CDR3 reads CASSWAGGETQYL. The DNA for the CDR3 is TGTGCCAGCAGCTGGGCCGGGGGGGAGACCCAGTACCTC.

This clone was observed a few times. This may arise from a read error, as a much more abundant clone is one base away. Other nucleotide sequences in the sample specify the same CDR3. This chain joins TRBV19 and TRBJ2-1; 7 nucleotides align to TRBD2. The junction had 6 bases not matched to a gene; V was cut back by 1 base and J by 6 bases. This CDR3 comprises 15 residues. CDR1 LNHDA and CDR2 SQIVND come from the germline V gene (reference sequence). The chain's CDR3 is CASSIGGGGANEQFF. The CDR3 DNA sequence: TGTGCCAGTAGTATAGGAGGCGGGGGTGCCAATGAGCAGTTCTTC.

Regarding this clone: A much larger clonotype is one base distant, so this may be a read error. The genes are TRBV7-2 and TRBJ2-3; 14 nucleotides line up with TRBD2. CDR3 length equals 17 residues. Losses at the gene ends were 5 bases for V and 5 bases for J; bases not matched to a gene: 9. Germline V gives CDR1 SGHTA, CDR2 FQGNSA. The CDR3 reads CASSMRLAGGPGDTQYF. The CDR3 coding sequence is TGTGCCAGCAGCATGCGACTAGCGGGGGGGCCTGGAGATACGCAGTATTTT.

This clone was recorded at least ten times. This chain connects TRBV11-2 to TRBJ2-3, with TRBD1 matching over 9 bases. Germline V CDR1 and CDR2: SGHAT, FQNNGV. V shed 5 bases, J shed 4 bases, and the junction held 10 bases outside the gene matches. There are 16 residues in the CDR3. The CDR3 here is CASSRAGTGISDTQYF. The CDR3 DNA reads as TGTGCCAGCAGCCGGGCCGGGACAGGGATTTCAGATACGCAGTATTTT. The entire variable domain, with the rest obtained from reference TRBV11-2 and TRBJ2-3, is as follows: EAGVAQSPRYKIIEKRQSVAFWCNPISGHATLYWYQQILGQGPKLLIQFQNNGVVDDSQLPKDRFSAERLKGVDSTLKIQPAKLEDSAVYLCASSRAGTGISDTQYFGPGTRLTVL.

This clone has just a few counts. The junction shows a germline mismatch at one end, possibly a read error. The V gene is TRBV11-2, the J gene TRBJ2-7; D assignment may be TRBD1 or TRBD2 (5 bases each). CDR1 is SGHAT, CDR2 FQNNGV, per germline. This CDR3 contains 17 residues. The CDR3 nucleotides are TGTGCCAGCAGCTTAGGTGGTGTGGCAGGGACCGCCTACGGGCAGTACTTC. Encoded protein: CASSLGGVAGTAYGQYF.

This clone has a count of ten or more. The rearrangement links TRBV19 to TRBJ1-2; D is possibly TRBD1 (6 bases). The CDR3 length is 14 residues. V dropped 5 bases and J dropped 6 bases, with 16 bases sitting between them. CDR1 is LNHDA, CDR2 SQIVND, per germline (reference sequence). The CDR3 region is CASSPLDSTHGYTF. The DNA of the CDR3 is TGTGCCAGTAGTCCACTGGACAGTACCCATGGCTACACCTTC.

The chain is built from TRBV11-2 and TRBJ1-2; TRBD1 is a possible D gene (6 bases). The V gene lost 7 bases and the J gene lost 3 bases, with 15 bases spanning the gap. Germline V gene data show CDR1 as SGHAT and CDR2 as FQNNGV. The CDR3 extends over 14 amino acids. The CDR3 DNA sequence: TGTGCCAGCATCTCAGCAGGGGTTTACTATGGCTACACCTTC. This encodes CASISAGVYYGYTF.

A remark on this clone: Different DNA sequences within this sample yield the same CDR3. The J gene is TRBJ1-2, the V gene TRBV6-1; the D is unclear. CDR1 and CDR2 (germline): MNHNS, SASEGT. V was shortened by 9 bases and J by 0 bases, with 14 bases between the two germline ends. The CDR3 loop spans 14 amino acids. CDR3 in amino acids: CASREGFANYGYTF. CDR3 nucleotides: TGTGCCAGTCGTGAGGGTTTCGCTAACTATGGCTACACCTTC.

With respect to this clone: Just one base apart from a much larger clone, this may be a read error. CDR3 bases: TGTGCCAGTAGAACTACCCGACGGGATGAAGCTTTCTTT. This sequence encodes CASRTTRRDEAFF. V usage is TRBV19 and J usage is TRBJ1-1; no firm D call. The V end was cut by 6 bases, the J end by 7 bases, with 15 bases between. CDR1 LNHDA and CDR2 SQIVND come from the germline V gene (reference sequence). CDR3 size: 13 residues.

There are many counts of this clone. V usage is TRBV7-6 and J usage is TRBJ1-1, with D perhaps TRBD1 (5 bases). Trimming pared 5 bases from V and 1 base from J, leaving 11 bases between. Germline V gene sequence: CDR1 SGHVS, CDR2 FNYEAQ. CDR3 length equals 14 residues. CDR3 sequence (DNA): TGTGCCAGCAGCCTGGGACGGGGGAACACTGAAGCTTTCTTT. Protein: CASSLGRGNTEAFF.

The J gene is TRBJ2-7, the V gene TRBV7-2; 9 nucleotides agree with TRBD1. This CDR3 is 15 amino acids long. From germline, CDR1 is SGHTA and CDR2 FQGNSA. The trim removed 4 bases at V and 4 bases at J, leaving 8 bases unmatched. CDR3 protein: CASSSSAGQGYEQYF. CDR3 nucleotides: TGTGCCAGCAGCTCCAGCGCGGGACAGGGATACGAGCAGTACTTC.

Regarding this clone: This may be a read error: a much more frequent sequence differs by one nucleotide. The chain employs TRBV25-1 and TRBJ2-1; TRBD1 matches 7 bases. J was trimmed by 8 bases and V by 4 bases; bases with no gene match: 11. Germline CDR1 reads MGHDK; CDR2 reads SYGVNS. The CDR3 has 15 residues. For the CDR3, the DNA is TGTGCCAGCAGTGGCGGCGAGCAGGGGGTGTATGAGCAGTTCTTC. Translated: CASSGGEQGVYEQFF.

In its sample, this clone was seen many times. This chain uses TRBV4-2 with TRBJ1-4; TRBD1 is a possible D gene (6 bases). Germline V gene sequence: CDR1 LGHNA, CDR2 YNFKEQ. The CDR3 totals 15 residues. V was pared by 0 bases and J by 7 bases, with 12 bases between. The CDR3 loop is CASSQEGGASEKLFF. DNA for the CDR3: TGTGCCAGCAGCCAAGAGGGGGGGGCATCTGAAAAACTGTTTTTT.

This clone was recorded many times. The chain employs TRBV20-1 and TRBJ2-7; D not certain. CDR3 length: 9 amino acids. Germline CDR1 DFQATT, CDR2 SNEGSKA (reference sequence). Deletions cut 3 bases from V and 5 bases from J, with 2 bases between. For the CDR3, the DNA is TGCAGTGCTAGTCACGAGCAGTACTTC. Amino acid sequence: CSASHEQYF.

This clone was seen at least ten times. The CDR3 DNA follows: TGTGCCAGCAGTCCGGGACAGGCCTACGGGTACAATGAGCAGTTCTTC. Its protein product is CASSPGQAYGYNEQFF. The V call is TRBV27, the J call TRBJ2-1; TRBD1 matches at 8 bases. V gave up 5 bases and J gave up 4 bases; unmatched junction bases: 10. The CDR3 is made up of 16 amino acids. From germline, CDR1 is MNHEY and CDR2 SMNVEV (reference sequence).

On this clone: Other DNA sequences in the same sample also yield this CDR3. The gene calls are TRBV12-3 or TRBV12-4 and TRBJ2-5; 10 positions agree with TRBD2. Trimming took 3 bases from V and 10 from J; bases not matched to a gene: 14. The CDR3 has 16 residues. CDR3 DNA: TGTGCCAGCAGTTTGGGCGGAACTCAGCGGGGGGGAATCCAGTACTTC. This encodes CASSLGGTQRGGIQYF.

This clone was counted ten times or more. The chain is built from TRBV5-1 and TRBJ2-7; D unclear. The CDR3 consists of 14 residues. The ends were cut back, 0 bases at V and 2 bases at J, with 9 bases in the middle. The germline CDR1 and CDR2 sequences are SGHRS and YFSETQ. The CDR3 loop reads CASSLGRTTYEQYF. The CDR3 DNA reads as TGCGCCAGCAGCTTGGGTAGGACCACCTACGAGCAGTACTTC. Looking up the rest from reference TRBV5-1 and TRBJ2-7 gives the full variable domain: KAGVTQTPRYLIKTRGQQVTLSCSPISGHRSVSWYQQTPGQGLQFLFEYFSETQRNKGNFPGRFSGRQFSNSRSEMNVSTLELGDSALYLCASSLGRTTYEQYFGPGTRLTVT.

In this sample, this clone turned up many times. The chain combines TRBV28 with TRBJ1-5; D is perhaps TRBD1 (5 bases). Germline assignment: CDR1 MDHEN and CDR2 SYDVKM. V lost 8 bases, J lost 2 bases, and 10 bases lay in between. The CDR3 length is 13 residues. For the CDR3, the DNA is TGTGCCAGCCTAGGGGCTCGCAATCAGCCCCAGCATTTT. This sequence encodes CASLGARNQPQHF.

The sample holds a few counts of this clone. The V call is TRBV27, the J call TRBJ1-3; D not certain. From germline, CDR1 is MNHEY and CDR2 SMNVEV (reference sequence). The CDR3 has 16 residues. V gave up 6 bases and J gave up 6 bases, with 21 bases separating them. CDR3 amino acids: CASRKAGSPLVNTIYF. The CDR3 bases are TGTGCCAGCAGGAAAGCGGGGTCCCCTCTCGTAAACACCATATATTTT.

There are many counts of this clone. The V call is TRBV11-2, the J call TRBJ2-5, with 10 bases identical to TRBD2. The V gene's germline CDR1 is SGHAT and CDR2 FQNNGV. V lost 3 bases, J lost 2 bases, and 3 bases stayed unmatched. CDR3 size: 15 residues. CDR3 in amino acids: CASSLIAGGQETQYF. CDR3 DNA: TGTGCCAGCAGCTTGATAGCGGGGGGACAAGAGACCCAGTACTTC.

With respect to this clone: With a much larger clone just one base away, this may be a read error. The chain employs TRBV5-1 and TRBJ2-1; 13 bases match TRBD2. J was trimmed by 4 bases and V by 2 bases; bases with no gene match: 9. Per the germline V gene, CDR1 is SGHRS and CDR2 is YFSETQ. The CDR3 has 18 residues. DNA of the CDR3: TGCGCCAGCAGCTTCTATAAAGGGACTAGCGGGGAGTACAATGAGCAGTTCTTC. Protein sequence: CASSFYKGTSGEYNEQFF. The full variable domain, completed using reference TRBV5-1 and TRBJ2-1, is KAGVTQTPRYLIKTRGQQVTLSCSPISGHRSVSWYQQTPGQGLQFLFEYFSETQRNKGNFPGRFSGRQFSNSRSEMNVSTLELGDSALYLCASSFYKGTSGEYNEQFFGPGTRLTVL.

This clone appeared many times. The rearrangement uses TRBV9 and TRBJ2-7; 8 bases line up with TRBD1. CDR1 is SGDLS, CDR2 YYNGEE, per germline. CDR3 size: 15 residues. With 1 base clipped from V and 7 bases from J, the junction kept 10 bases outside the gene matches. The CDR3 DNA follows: TGTGCCAGCAGCGTAAACCCGGACAGGGTTGAGGAGCAGTACTTC. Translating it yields CASSVNPDRVEEQYF.

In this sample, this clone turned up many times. The CDR3 coding sequence is TGTGCCAGCAGTCTTCAACAGGGGTCCCAAATTAATGAAAAACTGTTTTTT. Translation gives CASSLQQGSQINEKLFF. The V call is TRBV28, the J call TRBJ1-4, with TRBD1 matching over 7 bases. Germline CDR1 and CDR2: MDHEN and SYDVKM. Unmatched junction bases numbered 13, after V lost 5 bases and J lost 4 bases. The CDR3 spans 17 residues.

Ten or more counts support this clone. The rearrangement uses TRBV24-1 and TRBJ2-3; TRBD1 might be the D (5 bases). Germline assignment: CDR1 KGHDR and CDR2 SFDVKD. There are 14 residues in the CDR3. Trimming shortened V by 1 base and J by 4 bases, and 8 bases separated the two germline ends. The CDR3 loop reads CATSDLQGADTQYF. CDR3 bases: TGTGCCACCAGTGATTTACAAGGGGCAGATACGCAGTATTTT.

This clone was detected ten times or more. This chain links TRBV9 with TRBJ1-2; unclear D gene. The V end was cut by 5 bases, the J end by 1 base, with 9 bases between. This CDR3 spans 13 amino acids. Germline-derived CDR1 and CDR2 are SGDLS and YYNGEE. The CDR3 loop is CASSRENNYGYTF. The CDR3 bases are TGTGCCAGCAGTCGGGAGAATAACTATGGCTACACCTTC.

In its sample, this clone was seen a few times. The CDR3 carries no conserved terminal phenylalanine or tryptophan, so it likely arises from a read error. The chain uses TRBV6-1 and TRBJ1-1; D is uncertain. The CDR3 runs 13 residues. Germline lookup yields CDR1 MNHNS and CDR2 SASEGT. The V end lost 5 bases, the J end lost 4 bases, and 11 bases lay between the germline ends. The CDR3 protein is CASSFQWGTEAFL. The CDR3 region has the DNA TGTGCCAGCAGTTTCCAGTGGGGCACTGAAGCTTTCCTT.

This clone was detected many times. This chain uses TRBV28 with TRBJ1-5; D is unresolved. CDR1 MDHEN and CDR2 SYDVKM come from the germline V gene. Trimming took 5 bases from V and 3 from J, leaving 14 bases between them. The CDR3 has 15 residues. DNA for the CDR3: TGTGCCAGCAGTCGACTTATAACGGTCAATCAGCCCCAGCATTTT. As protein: CASSRLITVNQPQHF.

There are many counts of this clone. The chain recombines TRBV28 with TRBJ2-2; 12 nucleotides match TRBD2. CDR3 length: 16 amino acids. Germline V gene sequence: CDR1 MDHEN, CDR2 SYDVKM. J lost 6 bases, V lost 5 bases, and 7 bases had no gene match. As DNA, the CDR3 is TGTGCCAGCAGTCCCTCTAGCGGGGGGGCCCCCGGGGAGCTGTTTTTT. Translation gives CASSPSSGGAPGELFF.

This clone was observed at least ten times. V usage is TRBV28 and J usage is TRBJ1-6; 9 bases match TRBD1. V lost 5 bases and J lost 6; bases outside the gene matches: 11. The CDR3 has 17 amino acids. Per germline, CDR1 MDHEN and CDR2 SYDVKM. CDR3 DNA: TGTGCCAGCAGTACCCCTTCCGACAGGGGGAGTAATTCACCCCTCCACTTT. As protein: CASSTPSDRGSNSPLHF.

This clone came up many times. Written as DNA, the CDR3 is TGTGCCAGCAGTCGGCAGGGTCAGCCCCAGCATTTT. Its protein product is CASSRQGQPQHF. The chain joins TRBV6-2 or TRBV6-3 to TRBJ1-5; D may be TRBD1 (5 bases). Between the trimmed V and J ends, which lost 5 bases and 6 bases, there was a span of 8 bases. The CDR3 loop spans 12 amino acids. The germline V gene encodes CDR1 MNHEY and CDR2 SVGEGT.